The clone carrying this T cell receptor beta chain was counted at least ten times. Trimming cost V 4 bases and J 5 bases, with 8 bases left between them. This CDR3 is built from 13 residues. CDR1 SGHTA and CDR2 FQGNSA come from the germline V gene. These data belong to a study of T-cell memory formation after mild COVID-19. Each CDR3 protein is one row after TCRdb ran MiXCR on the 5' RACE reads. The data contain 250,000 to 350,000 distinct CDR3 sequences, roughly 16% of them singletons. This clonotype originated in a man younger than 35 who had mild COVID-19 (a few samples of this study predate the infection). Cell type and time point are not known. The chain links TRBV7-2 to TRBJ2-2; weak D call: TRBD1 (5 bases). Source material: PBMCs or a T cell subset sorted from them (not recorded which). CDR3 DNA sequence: TGTGCCAGCAGCTCACAGGCAACCGGGGAGCTGTTTTTT. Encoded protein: CASSSQATGELFF.